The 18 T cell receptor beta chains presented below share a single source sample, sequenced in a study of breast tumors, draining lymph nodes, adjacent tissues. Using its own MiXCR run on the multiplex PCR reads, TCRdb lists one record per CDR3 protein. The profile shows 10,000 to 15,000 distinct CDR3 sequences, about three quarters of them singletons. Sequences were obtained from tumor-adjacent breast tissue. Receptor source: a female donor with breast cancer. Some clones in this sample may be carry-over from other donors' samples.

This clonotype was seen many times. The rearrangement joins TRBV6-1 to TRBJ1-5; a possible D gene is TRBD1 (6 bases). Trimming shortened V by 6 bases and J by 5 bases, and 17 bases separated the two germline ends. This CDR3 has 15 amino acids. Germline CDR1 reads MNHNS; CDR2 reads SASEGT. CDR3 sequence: CASRYWTEKDQPQHF. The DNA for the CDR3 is TGTGCCAGCAGGTATTGGACAGAGAAGGATCAGCCCCAGCATTTT.

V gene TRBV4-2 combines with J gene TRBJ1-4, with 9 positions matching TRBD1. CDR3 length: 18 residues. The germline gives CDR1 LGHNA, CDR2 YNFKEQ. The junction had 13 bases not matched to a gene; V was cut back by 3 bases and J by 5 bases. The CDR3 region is CASSHYIFRDRENEKLFF. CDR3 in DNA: TGTGCCAGCAGCCACTACATTTTTAGGGACAGGGAGAATGAAAAACTGTTTTTT.

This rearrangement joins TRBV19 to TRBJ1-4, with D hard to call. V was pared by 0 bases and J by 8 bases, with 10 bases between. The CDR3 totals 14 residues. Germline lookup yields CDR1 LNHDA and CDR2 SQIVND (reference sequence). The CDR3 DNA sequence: TGTGCCAGTAGTATAGATCAAGGTCGAGAAAAACTGTTTTTT. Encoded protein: CASSIDQGREKLFF.

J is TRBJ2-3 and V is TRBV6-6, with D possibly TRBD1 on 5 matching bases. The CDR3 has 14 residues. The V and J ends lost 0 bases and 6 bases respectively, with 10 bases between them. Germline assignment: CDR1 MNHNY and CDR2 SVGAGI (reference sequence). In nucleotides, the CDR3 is TGTGCCAGCAGTTACTCGGCAGGGTCCGATACGCAGTATTTT. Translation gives CASSYSAGSDTQYF.

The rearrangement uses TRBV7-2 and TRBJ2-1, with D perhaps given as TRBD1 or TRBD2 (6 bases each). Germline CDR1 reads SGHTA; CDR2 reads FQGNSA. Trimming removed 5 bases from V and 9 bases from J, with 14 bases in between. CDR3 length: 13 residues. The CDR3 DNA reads TGTGCCAGCAGCACCCAACAGGGAGGTGAGCAGTTCTTC. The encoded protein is CASSTQQGGEQFF.

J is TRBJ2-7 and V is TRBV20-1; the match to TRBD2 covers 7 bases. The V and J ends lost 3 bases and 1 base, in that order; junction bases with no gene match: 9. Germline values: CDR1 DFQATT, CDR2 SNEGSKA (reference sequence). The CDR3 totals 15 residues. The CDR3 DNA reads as TGCAGTGCTAGTTCTCCAGCGGGGATATCCTACGAGCAGTACTTC. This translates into CSASSPAGISYEQYF.

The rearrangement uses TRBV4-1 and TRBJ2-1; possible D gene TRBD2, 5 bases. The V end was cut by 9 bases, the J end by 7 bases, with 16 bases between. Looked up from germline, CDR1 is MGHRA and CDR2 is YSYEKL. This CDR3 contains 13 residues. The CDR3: CASGLEVGNEQFF. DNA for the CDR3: TGCGCCAGTGGTTTGGAGGTTGGGAATGAGCAGTTCTTC.

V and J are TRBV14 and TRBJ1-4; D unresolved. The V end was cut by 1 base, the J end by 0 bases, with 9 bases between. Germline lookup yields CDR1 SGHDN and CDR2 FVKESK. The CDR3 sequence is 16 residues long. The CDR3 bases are TGTGCCAGCAGCCAAGGACTGAGTGCAACTAATGAAAAACTGTTTTTT. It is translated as CASSQGLSATNEKLFF.

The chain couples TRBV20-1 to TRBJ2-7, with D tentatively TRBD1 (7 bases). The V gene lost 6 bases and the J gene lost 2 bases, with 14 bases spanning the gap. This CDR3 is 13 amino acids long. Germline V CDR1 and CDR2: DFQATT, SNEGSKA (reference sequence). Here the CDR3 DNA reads TGCAGTGCGTCGGAGGGGGCCCCCTACGAGCAGTACTTC. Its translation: CSASEGAPYEQYF.

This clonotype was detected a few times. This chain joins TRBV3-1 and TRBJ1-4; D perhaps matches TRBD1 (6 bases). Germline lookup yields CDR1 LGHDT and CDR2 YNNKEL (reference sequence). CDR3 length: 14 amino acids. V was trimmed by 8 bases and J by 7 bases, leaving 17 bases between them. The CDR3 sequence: CASGQQGYGEKLFF. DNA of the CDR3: TGTGCCAGCGGACAACAGGGTTATGGTGAAAAACTGTTTTTT.

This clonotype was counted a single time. In DNA form, the CDR3 reads TGCAGCGTTGAAGACAGTGATCTTTCGTTGCTGTACTTC. Translating it yields CSVEDSDLSLLYF. V is TRBV29-1 and J is TRBJ2-7; D gene uncertain. V was clipped by 0 bases and J by 12 bases, with 18 bases between them. CDR1 SQVTM and CDR2 ANQGSEA come from the germline V gene. This CDR3 has 13 amino acids.

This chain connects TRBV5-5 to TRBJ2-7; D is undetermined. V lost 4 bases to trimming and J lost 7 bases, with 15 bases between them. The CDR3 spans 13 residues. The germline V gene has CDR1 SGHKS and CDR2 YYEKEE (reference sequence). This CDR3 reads CASSPLGVKEQYF. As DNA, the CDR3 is TGTGCCAGCAGCCCCCTTGGGGTAAAAGAGCAGTACTTC.

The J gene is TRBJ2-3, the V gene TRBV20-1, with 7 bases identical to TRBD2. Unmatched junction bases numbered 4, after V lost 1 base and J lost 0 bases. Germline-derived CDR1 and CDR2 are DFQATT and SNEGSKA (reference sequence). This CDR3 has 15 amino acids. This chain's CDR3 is CSARVLAASTDTQYF. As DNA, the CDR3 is TGCAGTGCTAGAGTTCTAGCGGCTAGCACAGATACGCAGTATTTT.

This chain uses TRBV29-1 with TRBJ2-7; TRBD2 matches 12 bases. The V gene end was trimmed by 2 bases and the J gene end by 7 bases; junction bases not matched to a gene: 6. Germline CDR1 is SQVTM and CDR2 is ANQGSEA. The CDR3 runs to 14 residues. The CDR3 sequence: CSVEWLAGGREQYF. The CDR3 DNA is TGCAGCGTTGAATGGCTAGCGGGAGGGCGGGAGCAGTACTTC.

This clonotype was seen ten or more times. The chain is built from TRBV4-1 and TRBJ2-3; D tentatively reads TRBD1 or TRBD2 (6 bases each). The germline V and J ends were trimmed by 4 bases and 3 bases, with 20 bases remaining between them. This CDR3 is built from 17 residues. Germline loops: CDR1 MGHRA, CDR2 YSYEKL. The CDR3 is CASSRPVRGANTDTQYF. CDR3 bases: TGCGCCAGCAGCCGCCCAGTGAGGGGGGCAAATACAGATACGCAGTATTTT.

CDR3 sequence: CASSQGVAGYEQYF. CDR3 in DNA: TGCGCCAGCAGCCAAGGCGTGGCGGGCTACGAGCAGTACTTC. The V call is TRBV4-1, the J call TRBJ2-7, with a tentative D call TRBD2 (5 bases). The germline V gene has CDR1 MGHRA and CDR2 YSYEKL. V shed 1 base and J shed 3 bases, with 10 bases lying between them. The CDR3 runs 14 residues.

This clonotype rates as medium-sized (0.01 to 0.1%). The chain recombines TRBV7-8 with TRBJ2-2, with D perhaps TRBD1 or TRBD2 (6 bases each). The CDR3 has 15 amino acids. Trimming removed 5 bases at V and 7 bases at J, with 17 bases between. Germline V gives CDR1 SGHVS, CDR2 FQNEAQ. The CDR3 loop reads CASSELAGGIGELFF. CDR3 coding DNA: TGTGCCAGCAGCGAACTGGCCGGGGGCATCGGGGAGCTGTTTTTT.

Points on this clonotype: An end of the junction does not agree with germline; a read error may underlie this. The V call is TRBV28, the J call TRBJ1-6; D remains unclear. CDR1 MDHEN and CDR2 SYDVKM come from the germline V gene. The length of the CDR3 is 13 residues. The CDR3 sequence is CANSPRNNSPLHF. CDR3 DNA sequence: TGTGCCAACAGTCCCCGAAATAATTCACCCCTCCACTTT.